The 20 T cell receptor beta chains listed next were all sequenced from one sample in a study of T cells after yellow fever vaccination. In TCRdb, the 5' RACE reads were re-called with MiXCR into one record per CDR3 protein. Here the sample spans around 500,000 distinct CDR3 sequences, 21% being singletons. Sequenced material: PBMCs, taken about 21 days after the first yellow fever vaccination. The receptors here all came from a man younger than 35 who received the YFV17D yellow fever vaccine.

This clonotype was seen once. The V gene is TRBV12-3 or TRBV12-4, the J gene TRBJ1-1, with a weak D call TRBD1 (6 bases). Trimming cost V 7 bases and J 5 bases, with 20 bases left between them. This CDR3 has 15 residues. The DNA of the CDR3 is TGTGCCAGCACCGAAACTCGGGGGCAAGAGACTGAAGCTTTCTTT. It yields the protein CASTETRGQETEAFF.

This sequence joins TRBV10-3 and TRBJ1-1; D uncertain. This CDR3 is built from 12 residues. The germline V gene has CDR1 ENHRY and CDR2 SYGVKD. V was cut by 7 bases and J by 7 bases, with 13 bases left in between. CDR3: CAIKGSANEAFF. The CDR3 coding sequence is TGTGCCATCAAGGGTTCAGCTAATGAAGCTTTCTTT.

In DNA form, the CDR3 reads TGTGCCAGCAGCCAGTCGGCGTTCTCTGGGGCCAACGTCCTGACTTTC. It encodes CASSQSAFSGANVLTF. The genes are TRBV6-2 or TRBV6-3 and TRBJ2-6, with D unresolved. The CDR3 consists of 16 residues. Germline assignment: CDR1 MNHEY and CDR2 SVGEGT. The V gene lost 6 bases and the J gene lost 0 bases, with 12 bases spanning the gap.

The genes are TRBV7-2 and TRBJ2-3, with TRBD2 matching 11 bases. This CDR3 is 14 amino acids long. Germline assignment: CDR1 SGHTA and CDR2 FQGNSA. The ends lost 1 base at V and 14 bases at J; junction bases unmatched: 8. The CDR3 loop is CASSLGLAGGAPYF. In DNA form, the CDR3 reads TGTGCCAGCAGCTTAGGTCTAGCGGGGGGCGCCCCGTATTTT.

This clonotype was seen a handful of times. The chain combines TRBV28 with TRBJ2-2, with D hard to call. CDR1 is MDHEN, CDR2 SYDVKM, per germline. There are 17 residues in the CDR3. The V end lost 5 bases, the J end lost 0 bases, and 16 bases lay between the germline ends. The CDR3 sequence: CASSPGRRSANTGELFF. In DNA, the CDR3 is TGTGCCAGCAGTCCCGGGCGCCGGTCAGCGAACACCGGGGAGCTGTTTTTT.

In its sample, this clonotype was seen a few times. The chain combines TRBV4-1 with TRBJ2-5; 9 positions agree with TRBD1. In germline, CDR1 is MGHRA, CDR2 YSYEKL. CDR3 size: 15 residues. V trimming: 4 bases; J trimming: 2 bases; junction bases outside the gene matches: 5. The CDR3 sequence is CASSRGQGRQETQYF. The CDR3 nucleotides are TGCGCCAGCAGCCGGGGACAGGGAAGACAAGAGACCCAGTACTTC.

This clonotype was seen a few times. The chain links TRBV16 to TRBJ1-4, with D perhaps matching TRBD1 (6 bases). CDR1 and CDR2 (germline): KGHSY, FQNENV. The CDR3 is made up of 13 amino acids. The V and J ends lost 2 bases and 8 bases respectively, with 9 bases between them. The CDR3 protein is CASSQGGHEKLFF. The CDR3, as DNA: TGTGCCAGCAGCCAAGGGGGACACGAAAAACTGTTTTTT.

V is TRBV29-1 and J is TRBJ1-5, with D maybe TRBD1 (6 bases). From germline, CDR1 is SQVTM and CDR2 ANQGSEA. V lost 5 bases and J lost 5, with 13 bases in between. The CDR3 consists of 13 residues. CDR3 loop: CSVSSGDYQPQHF. CDR3 coding DNA: TGCAGCGTTAGCTCAGGGGATTATCAGCCCCAGCATTTT.

As regards this clonotype: An end of the junction does not agree with germline; a read error may underlie this. The V gene is TRBV12-3 or TRBV12-4, the J gene TRBJ2-5, with TRBD1 matching over 9 bases. CDR3 size: 12 residues. The DNA for the CDR3 is TGTGCCAGCAGACAGGGGGCAGAGACCCTGTACTTC. As protein: CASRQGAETLYF.

V usage is TRBV18 and J usage is TRBJ2-5; 8 positions match TRBD1. The CDR3 extends over 16 amino acids. From germline, CDR1 is KGHSH and CDR2 LQKENI. V lost 0 bases, J lost 6 bases, and 9 bases stayed unmatched. In DNA, the CDR3 is TGTGCCAGCTCACCACCGTCAGGGGGCAGGTTAAAGACCCAGTACTTC. This encodes CASSPPSGGRLKTQYF. Full variable domain (rest looked up from reference TRBV18 and TRBJ2-5): NAGVMQNPRHLVRRRGQEARLRCSPMKGHSHVYWYRQLPEEGLKFMVYLQKENIIDESGMPKERFSAEFPKEGPSILRIQQVVRGDSAAYFCASSPPSGGRLKTQYFGPGTRLLVL.

The chain combines TRBV15 with TRBJ1-5; maybe TRBD1 (6 bases). The CDR3 runs 14 residues. Per the germline V gene, CDR1 is LNHNV and CDR2 is YYDKDF (reference sequence). The V gene lost 4 bases and the J gene lost 2 bases, with 9 bases spanning the gap. The CDR3 protein is CATSMGAGNQPQHF. The CDR3 region has the DNA TGTGCCACCAGCATGGGGGCTGGCAATCAGCCCCAGCATTTT.

This clonotype was picked up a small number of times. V usage is TRBV27 and J usage is TRBJ2-4; D is possibly TRBD1 (5 bases). The germline CDR1 and CDR2 sequences are MNHEY and SMNVEV (reference sequence). V lost 0 bases and J 7 bases, leaving 7 bases between the germline ends. The CDR3 is 13 residues long. CDR3 sequence: CASSLSAGNIQYF. DNA of the CDR3: TGTGCCAGCAGTTTATCCGCAGGGAACATTCAGTACTTC.

Ten or more counts support this clonotype. The gene calls are TRBV18 and TRBJ2-3; 13 nucleotides match TRBD2. The junction had 4 bases not matched to a gene; V was cut back by 1 base and J by 6 bases. This CDR3 region has 16 residues. Germline lookup yields CDR1 KGHSH and CDR2 LQKENI. The CDR3 nucleotides read TGTGCCAGCTCACCACGGACTAGCGGGAGTGGTGATACGCAGTATTTT. Translating gives CASSPRTSGSGDTQYF. Drawing the rest from reference TRBV18 and TRBJ2-3, the complete variable domain is NAGVMQNPRHLVRRRGQEARLRCSPMKGHSHVYWYRQLPEEGLKFMVYLQKENIIDESGMPKERFSAEFPKEGPSILRIQQVVRGDSAAYFCASSPRTSGSGDTQYFGPGTRLTVL.

DNA of the CDR3: TGTGCCAGCAGCTTAATTCCGGTGATCACAGATACGCAGTATTTT. Its protein is CASSLIPVITDTQYF. V is TRBV7-2 and J is TRBJ2-3; D gene uncertain. CDR3 length equals 15 residues. Deletions cut 2 bases from V and 2 bases from J, with 11 bases between. Germline CDR1 reads SGHTA; CDR2 reads FQGNSA. Drawing the rest from reference TRBV7-2 and TRBJ2-3, the complete variable domain is GAGVSQSPSNKVTEKGKDVELRCDPISGHTALYWYRQSLGQGLEFLIYFQGNSAPDKSGLPSDRFSAERTGGSVSTLTIQRTQQEDSAVYLCASSLIPVITDTQYFGPGTRLTVL.

J is TRBJ2-7 and V is TRBV7-2; TRBD1 is a possible D gene (5 bases). Germline V gene sequence: CDR1 SGHTA, CDR2 FQGNSA. The CDR3 runs 12 residues. Trimming stripped 3 bases from V and 7 bases from J, with 10 bases between. The CDR3 sequence: CASSLPYREQYV. The DNA for the CDR3 is TGTGCCAGCAGCTTGCCCTACAGGGAGCAGTACGTC.

The chain combines TRBV7-2 with TRBJ1-2, with 8 nucleotides matching TRBD1. Per germline, CDR1 SGHTA and CDR2 FQGNSA. The length of the CDR3 is 15 residues. Losses at the gene ends were 2 bases for V and 4 bases for J; bases not matched to a gene: 6. In DNA, the CDR3 is TGTGCCAGCAGCTTAACGACAGGGGAGGCCTATGGCTACACCTTC. Its translation: CASSLTTGEAYGYTF.

This clonotype showed up just a few times. The CDR3 sequence is CASRMDQSGNTIYF. In DNA, the CDR3 is TGTGCCAGCAGGATGGACCAATCTGGAAACACCATATATTTT. The chain couples TRBV6-1 to TRBJ1-3; D not certain. CDR3 length: 14 residues. Per germline, CDR1 MNHNS and CDR2 SASEGT. Trimming stripped 6 bases from V and 1 base from J, with 10 bases between.

Here the CDR3 reads CASSGGLADTQYF. In nucleotides, the CDR3 is TGTGCCAGCAGTGGGGGGTTGGCAGATACGCAGTATTTT. The chain combines TRBV7-9 with TRBJ2-3; D is perhaps TRBD2 (6 bases). Germline lookup yields CDR1 SEHNR and CDR2 FQNEAQ (reference sequence). Trimming shortened V by 6 bases and J by 4 bases, and 11 bases separated the two germline ends. The CDR3 runs 13 residues.

The CDR3 DNA reads as TGTGCCAGCAGCCGAGGCTCACTGAACACTGAAGCTTTCTTT. It is translated as CASSRGSLNTEAFF. The chain links TRBV11-1 to TRBJ1-1, with no clear D. There are 14 residues in the CDR3. V lost 5 bases, J lost 0 bases, and 10 bases lay in between. Germline-derived CDR1 and CDR2 are SGHAT and FQDESV (reference sequence).

This clonotype occurred a few times. The V call is TRBV7-3, the J call TRBJ2-1, with 13 bases fitting TRBD2. The CDR3 runs 15 residues. The germline V gene encodes CDR1 SGHTA and CDR2 FQGTGA. V dropped 4 bases and J dropped 10; count of bases not matched to a gene: 7. CDR3 amino acids: CASSSTSGGAREQFF. In DNA form, the CDR3 reads TGTGCCAGCAGCTCCACTAGCGGGGGGGCACGGGAGCAGTTCTTC.